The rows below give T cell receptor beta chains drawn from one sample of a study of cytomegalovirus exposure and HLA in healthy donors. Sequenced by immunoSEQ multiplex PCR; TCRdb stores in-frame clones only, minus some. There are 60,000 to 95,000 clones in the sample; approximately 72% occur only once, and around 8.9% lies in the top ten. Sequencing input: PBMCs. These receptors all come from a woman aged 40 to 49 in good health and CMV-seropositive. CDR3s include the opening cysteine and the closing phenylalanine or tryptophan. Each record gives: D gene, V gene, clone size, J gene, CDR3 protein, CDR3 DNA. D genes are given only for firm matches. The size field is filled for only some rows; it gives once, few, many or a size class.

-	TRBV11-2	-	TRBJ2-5	CASSSNHGETQYF	TGTGCCAGCAGCTCGAATCACGGAGAGACCCAGTACTTC
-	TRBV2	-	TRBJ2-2	CASRNRAAGELFF	TGTGCCAGCAGAAACAGGGCTGCCGGGGAGCTGTTTTTT
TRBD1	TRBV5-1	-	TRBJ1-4	CASSLQTGGPEKLFF	TGCGCCAGCAGCCTTCAGACAGGGGGCCCCGAAAAACTGTTTTTT
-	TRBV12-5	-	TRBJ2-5	CASGPGNRETQYF	TGTGCTAGTGGTCCAGGGAACCGGGAGACCCAGTACTTC
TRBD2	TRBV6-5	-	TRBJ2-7	CASRSGGSSYEQYF	TGTGCCAGCAGGAGCGGGGGGAGCTCCTACGAGCAGTACTTC
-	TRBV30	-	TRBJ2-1	CAWSRVNEQFF	TGTGCCTGGAGTCGGGTCAATGAGCAGTTCTTC
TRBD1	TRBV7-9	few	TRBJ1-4	CASRTGVGEKLFF	TGTGCCAGCAGGACAGGGGTAGGCGAAAAACTGTTTTTT
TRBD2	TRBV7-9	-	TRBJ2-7	CASSLRLAGHEQYF	TGTGCCAGCAGCTTACGACTAGCGGGCCACGAGCAGTACTTC
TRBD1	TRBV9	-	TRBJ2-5	CASSAPTGAPETQYF	TGTGCCAGCAGCGCCCCGACAGGGGCCCCAGAGACCCAGTACTTC
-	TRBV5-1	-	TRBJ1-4	CASSSRESAEKLFF	TGCGCCAGCAGCTCCCGGGAGTCCGCTGAAAAACTGTTTTTT
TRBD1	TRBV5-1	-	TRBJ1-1	CASSSSGTGSPGPEAFF	TGCGCCAGCAGCTCATCCGGGACAGGATCGCCAGGCCCTGAAGCTTTCTTT
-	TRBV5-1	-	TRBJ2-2	CASSLGAGMNTGELFF	TGCGCCAGCAGCTTGGGGGCCGGAATGAACACCGGGGAGCTGTTTTTT
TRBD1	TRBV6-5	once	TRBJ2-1	CASSGRTGALNEQFF	TGTGCCAGCAGTGGAAGGACAGGGGCCTTGAATGAGCAGTTCTTC
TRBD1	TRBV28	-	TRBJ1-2	CASSLPGGWGYTF	TGTGCCAGCAGTCTCCCAGGGGGCTGGGGCTACACCTTC
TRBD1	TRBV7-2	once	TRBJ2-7	CASSLPGTATHYEQYF	TGTGCCAGCAGCCTACCCGGGACAGCCACCCATTACGAGCAGTACTTC